The 32 T cell receptor beta chains reported below all come from one sample, sequenced in a study of cytomegalovirus exposure and HLA in healthy donors. Sequenced by immunoSEQ multiplex PCR; TCRdb stores in-frame clones only, minus some. This sample has 100,000 to 150,000 clones, with roughly 90% found just once. Sequenced input: PBMCs. Receptor source: a woman younger than 35 in good health and CMV-seronegative.

This clone has more than one count but fewer than ten. The rearrangement joins TRBV30 to TRBJ2-1; 15 nucleotides agree with TRBD2. CDR3 size: 17 residues. V shed 0 bases and J 10 bases; nucleotides not matched to a gene: 10. Germline V gene lookup returns CDR1 GTSNPN and CDR2 SVGIG (reference sequence). The CDR3 nucleotides are TGTGCCTGGAGTGTACTAGGACTAGCGGGAGGGCCAAAAGAGCAGTTCTTC. Its translation is CAWSVLGLAGGPKEQFF.

The gene calls are TRBV5-4 and TRBJ2-5, with D maybe TRBD1 (5 bases). The length of the CDR3 is 14 residues. Trimming pared 0 bases from V and 4 bases from J, leaving 10 bases between. The V gene's germline CDR1 is SGHNT and CDR2 YYREEE (reference sequence). In DNA, the CDR3 is TGTGCCAGCAGCTTGGCCGCTCAGGGAGAGACCCAGTACTTC. This encodes CASSLAAQGETQYF.

The chain carries TRBV6-6 and TRBJ1-1; D unresolved. The CDR3 is made up of 13 amino acids. Germline V CDR1 and CDR2: MNHNY, SVGAGI (reference sequence). Trimming shortened V by 4 bases and J by 1 base, and 7 bases separated the two germline ends. The CDR3 protein is CASSSGGNTEAFF. The DNA of the CDR3 is TGTGCCAGCAGTTCTGGAGGGAACACTGAAGCTTTCTTT.

The chain joins TRBV19 to TRBJ2-1; TRBD2 aligns across 7 bases. Germline CDR1 is LNHDA and CDR2 is SQIVND (reference sequence). The CDR3 sequence is 15 residues long. V lost 1 base to trimming and J lost 1 base; unmatched junction nucleotides: 1. This CDR3 reads CASSIVAGSYNEQFF. The CDR3 DNA sequence: TGTGCCAGTAGTATAGTAGCGGGTTCCTACAATGAGCAGTTCTTC. Looking up the rest from reference TRBV19 and TRBJ2-1 gives the full variable domain: DGGITQSPKYLFRKEGQNVTLSCEQNLNHDAMYWYRQDPGQGLRLIYYSQIVNDFQKGDIAEGYSVSREKKESFPLTVTSAQKNPTAFYLCASSIVAGSYNEQFFGPGTRLTVL.

The chain joins TRBV28 to TRBJ1-1; D is unclear. Trimming took off 2 bases at V and 1 base at J, with 8 bases between the two ends. There are 14 residues in the CDR3. Germline V gives CDR1 MDHEN, CDR2 SYDVKM. The CDR3 spells CASSLGSPNTEAFF. DNA of the CDR3: TGTGCCAGCAGTTTAGGTAGCCCGAACACTGAAGCTTTCTTT.

The chain recombines TRBV21-1 with TRBJ2-2; TRBD2, the table's D call, lacks a check against the DNA. TRBV21-1 is annotated as a pseudogene. The CDR3 is 14 residues long. CDR3 coding DNA: TGTGCCAGCATAGCGGGGCCGAACACCGGGGAGCTGTTTTTT. Residues: CASIAGPNTGELFF.

The V call is TRBV27, the J call TRBJ1-1; weak D call: TRBD1 (6 bases). This CDR3 contains 14 residues. The V gene's germline CDR1 is MNHEY and CDR2 SMNVEV (reference sequence). V lost 3 bases, J lost 3 bases, and 11 bases lay in between. CDR3 residues: CASSLGRGYTEAFF. The CDR3, as DNA: TGTGCCAGCAGTTTGGGCAGGGGTTACACTGAAGCTTTCTTT.

The chain couples TRBV4-1 to TRBJ2-1, with 8 positions matching TRBD2. Germline V gene sequence: CDR1 MGHRA, CDR2 YSYEKL. The V and J ends lost 5 bases and 3 bases, in that order; junction bases with no gene match: 9. The CDR3 is 16 residues long. CDR3 residues: CASSTGRGLGYNEQFF. The CDR3 coding sequence is TGCGCCAGCAGCACTGGGAGGGGACTAGGCTACAATGAGCAGTTCTTC.

The rearrangement uses TRBV10-1 and TRBJ2-1; TRBD2 agrees at 7 bases. Germline loops: CDR1 WNHNN, CDR2 SYGVQD (reference sequence). The CDR3 sequence is 19 residues long. V shed 2 bases and J 0 bases; nucleotides not matched to a gene: 13. The CDR3 sequence: CASSEVGAREYDSYNEQFF. The CDR3 bases are TGCGCCAGCAGTGAGGTGGGAGCGCGGGAGTACGACTCCTACAATGAGCAGTTCTTC.

This clone was seen only once. The chain joins TRBV28 to TRBJ2-3, with TRBD2 as a possible D gene (6 bases). This CDR3 is 14 amino acids long. CDR1 MDHEN and CDR2 SYDVKM come from the germline V gene. V gave up 11 bases and J gave up 0 bases, with 15 bases separating them. The CDR3 here is CAAGRYSSTDTQYF. The CDR3, as DNA: TGTGCCGCGGGGCGGTACTCTAGCACAGATACGCAGTATTTT.

The chain joins TRBV5-1 to TRBJ1-5, with D unresolved. Germline CDR1 and CDR2: SGHRS and YFSETQ. CDR3 length: 13 amino acids. V dropped 4 bases and J dropped 3 bases, with 8 bases sitting between them. Here the CDR3 DNA reads TGCGCCAGCAGCCAAGGACTCAATCAGCCCCAGCATTTT. Translation: CASSQGLNQPQHF.

The chain carries TRBV9 and TRBJ2-3, with D hard to call. V was clipped by 0 bases and J by 0 bases, with 14 bases between them. CDR3 length: 17 residues. Germline CDR1 is SGDLS and CDR2 is YYNGEE. This chain's CDR3 is CASSVGTRLASTDTQYF. The CDR3, as DNA: TGTGCCAGCAGCGTAGGAACGAGACTCGCTAGCACAGATACGCAGTATTTT. Combining the CDR3 with reference TRBV9 and TRBJ2-3 gives the whole variable domain DSGVTQTPKHLITATGQRVTLRCSPRSGDLSVYWYQQSLDQGLQFLIQYYNGEERAKGNILERFSAQQFPDLHSELNLSSLELGDSALYFCASSVGTRLASTDTQYFGPGTRLTVL.

Notes on this clone: Within the sample, other DNA sequences also encode this same CDR3. V is TRBV30 and J is TRBJ1-1; 11 bases are a match to TRBD1. Trimming took 1 base from V and 4 from J; bases not matched to a gene: 2. The germline CDR1 and CDR2 sequences are GTSNPN and SVGIG (reference sequence). The length of the CDR3 is 14 residues. The CDR3 loop is CAWSEGQGATEAFF. CDR3 nucleotides: TGTGCCTGGAGTGAAGGACAGGGGGCCACTGAAGCTTTCTTT.

The genes are TRBV11-3 and TRBJ2-7; D is possibly TRBD2 (7 bases). V was clipped by 5 bases and J by 2 bases, with 19 bases between them. This CDR3 is 16 amino acids long. Germline V gives CDR1 SGHNT, CDR2 YENEEA. The CDR3 loop reads CASSRGLGEGAYEQYF. The CDR3 DNA is TGTGCCAGCAGCCGTGGTCTCGGGGAGGGGGCCTACGAGCAGTACTTC.

V is TRBV7-9 and J is TRBJ2-7; tentative D call: TRBD1 (5 bases). Germline CDR1 reads SEHNR; CDR2 reads FQNEAQ (reference sequence). V was pared by 5 bases and J by 4 bases, with 18 bases between. This CDR3 comprises 15 residues. CDR3 region: CASSPETVSGYEQYF. The CDR3 DNA reads as TGTGCCAGCAGCCCCGAGACAGTCTCGGGTTACGAGCAGTACTTC.

This clone showed up just a few times. The rearrangement joins TRBV6-1 to TRBJ2-2, with a possible D match to TRBD1 (5 bases). Trimming cost V 3 bases and J 7 bases, with 21 bases left between them. Germline V CDR1 and CDR2: MNHNS, SASEGT. The CDR3 length is 17 residues. The CDR3 nucleotides read TGTGCCAGCAGTGAGACAGATCCAGGTCTTAACGGCGGGGAGCTGTTTTTT. Protein sequence: CASSETDPGLNGGELFF.

This chain joins TRBV10-2 and TRBJ2-7; D perhaps matches TRBD1 (5 bases). The CDR3 loop spans 15 amino acids. The ends were cut back, 2 bases at V and 0 bases at J, with 11 bases in the middle. The germline gives CDR1 WSHSY, CDR2 SAAADI. In DNA, the CDR3 is TGCGCCAGCAGTGAGGTGGGGCCTTCCTCCTACGAGCAGTACTTC. This gives the protein CASSEVGPSSYEQYF.

The rearrangement links TRBV2 to TRBJ2-7; 10 positions match TRBD2. V shed 8 bases and J 6 bases; nucleotides not matched to a gene: 16. This CDR3 has 16 amino acids. Germline loops: CDR1 SNHLY, CDR2 FYNNEI. The CDR3 bases are TGTGCCAGCGACCGCGGGGCTAGCGGGAGCCCTACCGAGCAGTACTTC. It codes for CASDRGASGSPTEQYF.

The rearrangement uses TRBV9 and TRBJ2-5; D is perhaps TRBD1 (6 bases). The CDR3 extends over 16 amino acids. V was pared by 1 base and J by 1 base, with 14 bases between. In germline, CDR1 is SGDLS, CDR2 YYNGEE. In DNA, the CDR3 is TGTGCCAGCAGCGTAACCCCACAGGGCTTCCAAGAGACCCAGTACTTC. It codes for CASSVTPQGFQETQYF.

CDR3 loop: CASSDWSTGGEASGELFF. For the CDR3, the DNA is TGTGCCAGCAGTGACTGGTCAACAGGGGGTGAGGCCTCCGGGGAGCTGTTTTTT. The chain joins TRBV6-4 to TRBJ2-2; 8 bases fit TRBD1. The CDR3 covers 18 residues. Germline V gene sequence: CDR1 MRHNA, CDR2 SNTAGT. The trim removed 1 base at V and 6 bases at J, leaving 13 bases unmatched.

In its sample, this clone was seen a few times. V is TRBV5-6 and J is TRBJ2-7; 10 positions agree with TRBD2. CDR1 and CDR2 from the germline V gene are SGHDT and YYEEEE. The CDR3 length is 14 residues. J was trimmed by 4 bases and V by 0 bases; bases with no gene match: 1. The CDR3 region is CASSLGTSGYEQYF. In DNA, the CDR3 is TGTGCCAGCAGCTTGGGGACTAGCGGATACGAGCAGTACTTC.

The V gene is TRBV7-3, the J gene TRBJ2-7; 9 positions match TRBD1. The ends lost 5 bases at V and 5 bases at J; junction bases unmatched: 10. Germline lookup yields CDR1 SGHTA and CDR2 FQGTGA. CDR3 length: 15 amino acids. The CDR3 loop reads CASSPGPGTGNEQYF. CDR3 nucleotide sequence: TGTGCCAGCAGCCCTGGACCCGGGACAGGGAACGAGCAGTACTTC.

The genes are TRBV5-4 and TRBJ2-7; TRBD2 aligns across 11 bases. The CDR3 loop spans 15 amino acids. Germline assignment: CDR1 SGHNT and CDR2 YYREEE (reference sequence). The V and J ends lost 4 bases and 6 bases, in that order; junction bases with no gene match: 9. CDR3: CASSDGLAGGGEQYF. Written as DNA, the CDR3 is TGTGCCAGCAGCGATGGACTAGCGGGCGGGGGCGAGCAGTACTTC. Together with reference TRBV5-4 and TRBJ2-7, the CDR3 gives the full variable domain: ETGVTQSPTHLIKTRGQQVTLRCSSQSGHNTVSWYQQALGQGPQFIFQYYREEENGRGNFPPRFSGLQFPNYSSELNVNALELDDSALYLCASSDGLAGGGEQYFGPGTRLTVT.

J is TRBJ1-1 and V is TRBV7-8, with 7 bases fitting TRBD1. The CDR3 sequence is 13 residues long. The germline V gene has CDR1 SGHVS and CDR2 FQNEAQ. With V trimmed by 5 bases and J by 5 bases, 5 bases remained unmatched. The chain's CDR3 is CASSLTGRTEAFF. CDR3 DNA: TGTGCCAGCAGCCTGACAGGGCGGACTGAAGCTTTCTTT.

V and J are TRBV5-1 and TRBJ1-2; 9 nucleotides match TRBD1. V lost 4 bases, J lost 4 bases, and 14 bases stayed unmatched. From germline, CDR1 is SGHRS and CDR2 YFSETQ. This CDR3 is built from 17 residues. The CDR3 protein is CASSLRQGGLPPYGYTF. The CDR3 DNA sequence: TGCGCCAGCAGCCTCCGACAGGGGGGACTCCCCCCCTATGGCTACACCTTC.

The chain couples TRBV11-3 to TRBJ2-3, with 8 bases that match TRBD2. CDR1 and CDR2 from the germline V gene are SGHNT and YENEEA. The V and J ends lost 6 bases and 0 bases, in that order; junction bases with no gene match: 2. The CDR3 runs 14 residues. CDR3: CASSSGGSTDTQYF. The DNA for the CDR3 is TGTGCCAGCAGTTCGGGAGGGAGCACAGATACGCAGTATTTT.

The count of this clone is one. The chain employs TRBV7-2 and TRBJ1-3, with D unclear. CDR3 length equals 17 residues. The germline V and J ends were trimmed by 1 base and 0 bases, with 13 bases remaining between them. The germline V gene has CDR1 SGHTA and CDR2 FQGNSA. CDR3 bases: TGTGCCAGCAGCTTAGGAGGGCCCATCACCTCTGGAAACACCATATATTTT. Encoded protein: CASSLGGPITSGNTIYF.

The V and J genes are TRBV10-1 and TRBJ2-5; D perhaps matches TRBD2 (7 bases). This CDR3 spans 15 amino acids. Trimming removed 2 bases from V and 2 bases from J, with 12 bases in between. The germline V gene encodes CDR1 WNHNN and CDR2 SYGVQD (reference sequence). The CDR3 sequence is CASSEVQGGQETQYF. CDR3 coding DNA: TGCGCCAGCAGTGAGGTACAGGGAGGGCAAGAGACCCAGTACTTC.

The chain uses TRBV9 and TRBJ2-1, with 8 bases that match TRBD2. After removal of 3 bases from V and 10 bases from J, the junction contained 6 bases not matched to a gene. Germline lookup yields CDR1 SGDLS and CDR2 YYNGEE. The CDR3 covers 13 residues. The CDR3 sequence: CASSAGLVDEQFF. DNA of the CDR3: TGTGCCAGCAGCGCGGGACTAGTAGACGAGCAGTTCTTC.

This sequence joins TRBV6-1 and TRBJ2-7; D remains ambiguous. CDR1 MNHNS and CDR2 SASEGT come from the germline V gene. This CDR3 contains 12 residues. V lost 3 bases to trimming and J lost 6 bases, with 9 bases between them. CDR3 amino acids: CASSERPGEQYF. The CDR3 DNA sequence: TGTGCCAGCAGTGAGCGACCGGGCGAGCAGTACTTC.

This chain uses TRBV28 with TRBJ2-7; D possibly corresponds to TRBD2 (6 bases). Between the trimmed V and J ends, which lost 2 bases and 2 bases, there was a span of 13 bases. This CDR3 comprises 15 residues. The V gene's germline CDR1 is MDHEN and CDR2 SYDVKM. The CDR3 DNA follows: TGTGCCAGCAGTTTAATGGGCGCGGGACCCTACGAGCAGTACTTC. It codes for CASSLMGAGPYEQYF.

The gene calls are TRBV2 and TRBJ2-2; 7 bases line up with TRBD2. Germline CDR1 and CDR2: SNHLY and FYNNEI. The CDR3 covers 15 residues. V trimming: 7 bases; J trimming: 2 bases; junction bases outside the gene matches: 7. Written as DNA, the CDR3 is TGTGCCAGCAAGGAGACTAGCAGTAACACCGGGGAGCTGTTTTTT. This gives the protein CASKETSSNTGELFF.